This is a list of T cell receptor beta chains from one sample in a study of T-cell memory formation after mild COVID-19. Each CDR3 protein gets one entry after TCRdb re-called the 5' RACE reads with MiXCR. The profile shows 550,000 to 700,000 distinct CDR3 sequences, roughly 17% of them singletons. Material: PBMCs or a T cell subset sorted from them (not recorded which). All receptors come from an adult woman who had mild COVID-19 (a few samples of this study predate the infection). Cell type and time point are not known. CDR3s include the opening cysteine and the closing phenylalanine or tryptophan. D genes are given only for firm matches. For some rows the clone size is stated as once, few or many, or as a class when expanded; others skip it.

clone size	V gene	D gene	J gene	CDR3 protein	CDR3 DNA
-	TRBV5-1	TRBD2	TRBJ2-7	CASSLGLAGAPYEQYF	TGCGCCAGCAGCTTGGGTTTAGCGGGAGCACCCTACGAGCAGTACTTC
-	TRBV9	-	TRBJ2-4	CASSVGGRRGHIQYF	TGTGCCAGCAGCGTAGGGGGTCGAAGAGGTCACATTCAGTACTTC
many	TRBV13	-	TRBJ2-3	CASSLRADTQYF	TGTGCCAGCAGCTTAAGGGCAGATACGCAGTATTTT
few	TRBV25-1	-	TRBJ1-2	CASSEYKQDGVYGYTF	TGTGCCAGCAGTGAATACAAACAGGACGGGGTCTATGGCTACACCTTC
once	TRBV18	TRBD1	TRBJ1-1	CASSPDRAMNTEAFF	TGTGCCAGCTCACCTGACAGGGCTATGAACACTGAAGCTTTCTTT
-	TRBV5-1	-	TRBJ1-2	CASSLEAARGYGYTF	TGCGCCAGCAGCTTGGAGGCCGCCCGGGGCTATGGCTACACCTTC
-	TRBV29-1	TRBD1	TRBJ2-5	CSVSPGTGVETQYF	TGCAGCGTTAGTCCCGGGACAGGGGTGGAGACCCAGTACTTC
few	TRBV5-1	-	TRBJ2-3	CASSLGPQHPDTQYF	TGCGCCAGCAGCTTGGGGCCCCAGCATCCTGATACGCAGTATTTT
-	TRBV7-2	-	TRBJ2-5	CASSLVHQETQYF	TGTGCCAGCAGCTTAGTCCACCAAGAGACCCAGTACTTC
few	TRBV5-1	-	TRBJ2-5	CASSSPRETQYF	TGCGCCAGCAGCTCCCCCCGCGAGACCCAGTACTTC
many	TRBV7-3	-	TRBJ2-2	CASSLTKEPNTGELFF	TGTGCCAGCAGCTTAACGAAAGAGCCGAACACCGGGGAGCTGTTTTTT
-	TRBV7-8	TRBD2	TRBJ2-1	CASVNSGVNEQFF	TGTGCCAGCGTCAATAGCGGGGTGAATGAGCAGTTCTTC
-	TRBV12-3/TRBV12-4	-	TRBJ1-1	CASSLYPDTEAFF	TGTGCCAGCAGTTTATACCCCGATACTGAAGCTTTCTTT
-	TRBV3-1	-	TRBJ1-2	CASSQGTATGYTF	TGTGCCAGCAGCCAAGGGACAGCCACGGGCTACACCTTC
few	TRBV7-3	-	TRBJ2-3	CASSSKARGQYF	TGTGCCAGCAGCTCGAAGGCCAGGGGGCAGTATTTT
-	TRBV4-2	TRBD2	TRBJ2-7	CASSQGTRLDF	TGTGCCAGCAGCCAAGGGACTAGACTCGACTTC
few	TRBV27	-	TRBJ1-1	CASSLSGSGEAFF	TGTGCCAGCAGTTTATCTGGATCGGGTGAAGCTTTCTTT
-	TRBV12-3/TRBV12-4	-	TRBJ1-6	CASSLVTENSPLHF	TGTGCCAGCAGTTTGGTGACAGAGAATTCACCCCTCCACTTT
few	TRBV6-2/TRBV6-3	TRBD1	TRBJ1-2	CASRPDRGNIYGYTF	TGTGCCAGCAGACCTGACAGGGGGAATATCTATGGCTACACCTTC
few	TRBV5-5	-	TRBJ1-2	CASSLSHISYTF	TGTGCCAGCAGCTTGAGCCACATCAGCTACACCTTC
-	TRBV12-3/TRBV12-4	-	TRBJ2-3	CASSFSGASDTQYF	TGTGCCAGCAGTTTTTCGGGGGCATCAGATACGCAGTATTTT
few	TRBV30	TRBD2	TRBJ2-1	CAWRARSPFSGGAEQFF	TGTGCCTGGAGAGCACGGTCCCCATTTAGCGGGGGGGCTGAGCAGTTCTTC
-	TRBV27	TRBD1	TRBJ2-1	CASSFRTGGSEQFF	TGTGCCAGCAGTTTTAGGACAGGGGGCAGTGAGCAGTTCTTC
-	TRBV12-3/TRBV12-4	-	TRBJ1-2	CASSPRGGESYGYTF	TGTGCCAGCAGTCCACGTGGGGGGGAGAGCTATGGCTACACCTTC
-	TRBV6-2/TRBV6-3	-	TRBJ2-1	CASKGRPPYNEQFF	TGTGCCAGCAAGGGTAGGCCCCCCTACAATGAGCAGTTCTTC
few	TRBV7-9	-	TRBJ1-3	CASSLGGGLNTIYF	TGTGCCAGCAGCTTAGGAGGGGGGCTAAACACCATATATTTT
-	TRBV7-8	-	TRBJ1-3	CASSPRSSGNTIYF	TGTGCCAGCAGCCCCCGGAGCTCTGGAAACACCATATATTTT
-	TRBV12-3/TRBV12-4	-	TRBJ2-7	CASSSGRQLGNSYEQYF	TGTGCCAGCAGCTCGGGCCGTCAGTTGGGCAATTCCTACGAGCAGTACTTC
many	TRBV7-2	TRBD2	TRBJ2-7	CASSSPSGVKSYEQYF	TGTGCCAGCAGCTCCCCGAGCGGGGTAAAATCCTACGAGCAGTACTTC
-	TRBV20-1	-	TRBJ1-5	CSARDGAVNQPQHF	TGCAGTGCTAGAGATGGGGCGGTTAATCAGCCCCAGCATTTT
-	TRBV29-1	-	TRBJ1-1	CSVEASGQYTEAFF	TGCAGCGTTGAAGCCTCCGGACAGTACACTGAAGCTTTCTTT
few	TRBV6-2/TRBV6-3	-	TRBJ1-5	CASSFRDSGNQPQHF	TGTGCCAGCAGTTTTAGGGACTCGGGCAATCAGCCCCAGCATTTT